These 9 T cell receptor beta chains were sequenced from one sample in a study of cytomegalovirus exposure and HLA in healthy donors. The PCR used 60 Vbeta and 13 Jbeta primers. Sequencing used immunoSEQ multiplex PCR; TCRdb keeps in-frame clones, though not all of them. The sample holds around 150,000 clones, over 80% seen once. The specimen was PBMCs. The receptors originated from a male donor in good health and CMV-seropositive.

The genes are TRBV29-1 and TRBJ2-1; possible D gene TRBD1, 6 bases. The CDR3 contains 14 residues. Germline V gene lookup returns CDR1 SQVTM and CDR2 ANQGSEA. V lost 7 bases, J lost 5 bases, and 18 bases lay in between. The CDR3 region has the DNA TGCAGCGCTAACAGGGACAAACTTCACAATGAGCAGTTCTTC. Translation gives CSANRDKLHNEQFF.

The V gene is TRBV5-1, the J gene TRBJ1-2, with D perhaps TRBD1 (5 bases). Germline-derived CDR1 and CDR2 are SGHRS and YFSETQ. Trimming pared 7 bases from V and 2 bases from J, leaving 12 bases between. The CDR3 spans 13 residues. The CDR3 DNA sequence: TGCGCCAGCTGTCTAGGGGAAAACTATGGCTACACCTTC. Translated: CASCLGENYGYTF.

The V gene is TRBV7-9, the J gene TRBJ2-3; 11 bases align to TRBD2. The CDR3 is made up of 18 amino acids. After removal of 5 bases from V and 1 base from J, the junction contained 11 bases not matched to a gene. Germline V gene data show CDR1 as SEHNR and CDR2 as FQNEAQ (reference sequence). The DNA of the CDR3 is TGTGCCAGCAGCCCATGGATTATAGCGGGAGGGGGCACAGATACGCAGTATTTT. Encoded protein: CASSPWIIAGGGTDTQYF.

This chain links TRBV6-5 with TRBJ1-3; D uncertain. This CDR3 contains 14 residues. Trimming stripped 8 bases from V and 0 bases from J, with 11 bases between. Germline CDR1 is MNHEY and CDR2 is SVGAGI. The CDR3 loop reads CASGEGSSGNTIYF. The DNA for the CDR3 is TGTGCCAGCGGTGAGGGAAGCTCTGGAAACACCATATATTTT.

The V call is TRBV5-1, the J call TRBJ2-5, with 8 bases that match TRBD2. After removal of 3 bases from V and 3 bases from J, the junction contained 13 bases not matched to a gene. The CDR3 loop spans 17 amino acids. CDR1 is SGHRS and CDR2 is YFSETQ in the germline V gene. CDR3 protein: CASSSGRGREGKETQYF. For the CDR3, the DNA is TGCGCCAGCAGCTCCGGCCGGGGTCGGGAGGGGAAAGAGACCCAGTACTTC.

The chain is built from TRBV5-6 and TRBJ1-2; TRBD1 matches at 8 bases. CDR1 and CDR2 from the germline V gene are SGHDT and YYEEEE. With 5 bases clipped from V and 5 bases from J, the junction kept 11 bases outside the gene matches. This CDR3 is built from 15 residues. The CDR3 region is CASRPTGQGSYGYTF. The CDR3 coding sequence is TGTGCCAGCAGACCTACTGGACAGGGATCTTATGGCTACACCTTC.

The table lists this clone with a count of one. J is TRBJ1-5 and V is TRBV6-5; D is uncertain. V was trimmed by 6 bases and J by 5 bases, leaving 11 bases between them. The germline gives CDR1 MNHEY, CDR2 SVGAGI. The length of the CDR3 is 13 residues. CDR3 residues: CASSHIAYQPQHF. The CDR3 nucleotides read TGTGCCAGCAGCCATATAGCATATCAGCCCCAGCATTTT.

The V and J genes are TRBV25-1 and TRBJ1-4; D is perhaps TRBD1 (6 bases). CDR3 length: 16 amino acids. The V gene's germline CDR1 is MGHDK and CDR2 SYGVNS. Trimming took 1 base from V and 6 from J, leaving 15 bases between them. The CDR3 protein is CASSESGGGSYEKLFF. The CDR3 DNA reads as TGTGCCAGCAGTGAATCGGGAGGGGGATCGTATGAAAAACTGTTTTTT.

V and J are TRBV27 and TRBJ2-1; 15 nucleotides align to TRBD2. This CDR3 spans 16 amino acids. Germline loops: CDR1 MNHEY, CDR2 SMNVEV (reference sequence). Unmatched junction bases numbered 2, after V lost 4 bases and J lost 4 bases. CDR3 sequence: CASSWTSGRVYNEQFF. The DNA for the CDR3 is TGTGCCAGCAGTTGGACTAGCGGGAGGGTGTACAATGAGCAGTTCTTC.